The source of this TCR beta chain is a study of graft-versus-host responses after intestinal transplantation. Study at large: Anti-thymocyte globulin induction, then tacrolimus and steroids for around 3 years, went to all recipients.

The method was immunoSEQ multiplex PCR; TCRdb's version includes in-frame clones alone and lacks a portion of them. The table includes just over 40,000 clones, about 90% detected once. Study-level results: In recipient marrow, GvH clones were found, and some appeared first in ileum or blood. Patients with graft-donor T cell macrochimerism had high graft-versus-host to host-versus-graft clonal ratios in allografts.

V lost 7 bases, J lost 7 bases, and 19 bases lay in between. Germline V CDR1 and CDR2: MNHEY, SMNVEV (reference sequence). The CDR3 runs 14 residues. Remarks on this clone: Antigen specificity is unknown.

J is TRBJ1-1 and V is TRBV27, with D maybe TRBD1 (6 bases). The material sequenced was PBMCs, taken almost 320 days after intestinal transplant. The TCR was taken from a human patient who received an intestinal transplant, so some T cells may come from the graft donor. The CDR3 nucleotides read TGTGCCAGCACTCATCTCGGGGGCCAGGGTGAAGCTTTCTTT. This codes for CASTHLGGQGEAFF.